The 30 T cell receptor beta chains presented below share a single source sample, sequenced in a study of CD8 T cells in Susac syndrome. Random hexamers were used to reverse transcribe the RNA input (roughly 0.5 to 1 ug). TCRdb reprocessed the immunoSEQ multiplex PCR reads with MiXCR, giving one entry per CDR3 protein. The sample lists roughly 150,000 distinct CDR3 sequences; about 94% were seen once. Sequencing was done on a sample of CD8+ T cells from PBMCs. These receptors were taken from a human donor with multiple sclerosis.

This chain uses TRBV29-1 with TRBJ1-2; no firm D call. CDR3 size: 13 residues. The germline CDR1 and CDR2 sequences are SQVTM and ANQGSEA. V was cut by 3 bases and J by 2 bases, with 10 bases left in between. Here the CDR3 DNA reads TGCAGCGTTGAGAGTGGGCAGAACTATGGCTACACCTTC. Its protein is CSVESGQNYGYTF.

The rearrangement uses TRBV5-6 and TRBJ2-1; 11 bases line up with TRBD2. This CDR3 has 15 residues. CDR1 SGHDT and CDR2 YYEEEE come from the germline V gene. After removal of 2 bases from V and 5 bases from J, the junction contained 3 bases not matched to a gene. CDR3 bases: TGTGCCAGCAGCTTTAGCGGGGGGGCTAACAATGAGCAGTTCTTC. Translating it yields CASSFSGGANNEQFF.

This clonotype was counted once. The rearrangement uses TRBV9 and TRBJ2-1; TRBD1 might be the D (7 bases). Trimming left V 4 bases short and J 4 bases short, with 18 bases between. Looked up from germline, CDR1 is SGDLS and CDR2 is YYNGEE. This CDR3 contains 16 residues. The CDR3, as DNA: TGTGCCAGCAGCCCCCCAGGGGGGAAGCAATACAATGAGCAGTTCTTC. As protein: CASSPPGGKQYNEQFF.

Remarks on this clonotype: Mismatch with germline at one junction end may stem from a read error. This chain links TRBV29-1 with TRBJ2-1; TRBD1 matches at 9 bases. This CDR3 has 16 residues. Germline V gives CDR1 SQVTM, CDR2 ANQGSEA. The CDR3 loop reads CSVEGGQGLTYNEQFF. CDR3 in DNA: TGCAGCGTCGAAGGCGGACAGGGGCTTACATACAATGAGCAGTTCTTC.

V gene TRBV12-3 or TRBV12-4 combines with J gene TRBJ2-7; tentative D call: TRBD2 (5 bases). Trimming shortened V by 1 base and J by 3 bases, and 10 bases separated the two germline ends. This CDR3 is 14 amino acids long. This CDR3 reads CASSLDEGGYEQYF. The DNA of the CDR3 is TGTGCCAGCAGTTTAGATGAGGGCGGCTACGAGCAGTACTTC.

The CDR3 here is CASSSFSSGYEQYF. The CDR3, as DNA: TGTGCCAGCAGCTCCTTCTCGTCGGGCTACGAGCAGTACTTC. V and J are TRBV13 and TRBJ2-7; no definite D call. Germline CDR1 is PRHDT and CDR2 is FYEKMQ (reference sequence). Between the trimmed V and J ends, which lost 4 bases and 3 bases, there was a span of 13 bases. CDR3 length: 14 amino acids.

The chain joins TRBV24-1 to TRBJ2-5; 10 bases are shared with TRBD1. CDR3 length: 16 residues. V was clipped by 2 bases and J by 5 bases; unmatched bases: 7. CDR1 KGHDR and CDR2 SFDVKD come from the germline V gene. The CDR3 region is CATSDWPGQGYETQYF. The CDR3, as DNA: TGTGCCACCAGTGATTGGCCGGGACAGGGGTACGAGACCCAGTACTTC.

The chain carries TRBV12-5 and TRBJ1-1; 8 bases fit TRBD1. Trimming removed 1 base from V and 8 bases from J; junction bases left unmatched: 0. The CDR3 length is 12 residues. Germline lookup yields CDR1 LGHNT and CDR2 FRNRAP. CDR3 in DNA: TGTGCTAGTGGTTTGGGGGACAGGGAAGCTTTCTTT. It yields the protein CASGLGDREAFF.

The J gene is TRBJ2-7, the V gene TRBV6-5, with D perhaps TRBD1 (5 bases). The V end lost 6 bases, the J end lost 3 bases, and 12 bases lay between the germline ends. The CDR3 is 13 residues long. Germline CDR1 and CDR2: MNHEY and SVGAGI. The CDR3 spells CASSPDRYYEQYF. The DNA of the CDR3 is TGTGCCAGCAGCCCCGACAGATACTACGAGCAGTACTTC.

The CDR3 DNA follows: TGTGCCAGCAGCCAAGATCCAGGAGAGAACACTGAAGCTTTCTTT. As protein: CASSQDPGENTEAFF. The chain has TRBV4-2 and TRBJ1-1; D ambiguous. V dropped 0 bases and J dropped 1 base, with 9 bases sitting between them. Germline V gene lookup returns CDR1 LGHNA and CDR2 YNFKEQ. CDR3 length equals 15 residues.

The chain carries TRBV6-2 or TRBV6-3 and TRBJ2-5; 9 bases align to TRBD2. Germline V gene data show CDR1 as MNHEY and CDR2 as SVGEGT. Unmatched junction bases numbered 7, after V lost 6 bases and J lost 2 bases. The CDR3 has 15 amino acids. The CDR3 is CASSPSGAVQETQYF. The DNA of the CDR3 is TGTGCCAGCAGCCCTAGCGGGGCGGTACAAGAGACCCAGTACTTC.

The V call is TRBV9, the J call TRBJ1-6; D possibly corresponds to TRBD1 (5 bases). The CDR3 runs 17 residues. CDR1 and CDR2 (germline): SGDLS, YYNGEE. V lost 0 bases, J lost 7 bases, and 17 bases lay in between. The CDR3 coding sequence is TGTGCCAGCAGCGTAGGGGGGGACGGGCCACGGAATTCACCCCTCCACTTT. This codes for CASSVGGDGPRNSPLHF. Full variable domain (outside the CDR3, taken from reference TRBV9 and TRBJ1-6): DSGVTQTPKHLITATGQRVTLRCSPRSGDLSVYWYQQSLDQGLQFLIQYYNGEERAKGNILERFSAQQFPDLHSELNLSSLELGDSALYFCASSVGGDGPRNSPLHFGNGTRLTVT.

The chain joins TRBV2 to TRBJ2-7; perhaps TRBD2 as D (5 bases). V was clipped by 10 bases and J by 0 bases, with 16 bases between them. This CDR3 has 14 residues. The germline gives CDR1 SNHLY, CDR2 FYNNEI. Written as DNA, the CDR3 is TGTGCCACCTCGGATTTGGGGAGCTCCTACGAGCAGTACTTC. The encoded protein is CATSDLGSSYEQYF.

This clonotype was observed once. The CDR3 ends on some other residue instead of the conserved phenylalanine or tryptophan, so this is likely a read error. The DNA is left out, because the CDR3 cannot be placed on it with certainty; the CDR3 is given as TCRdb lists it. The chain uses TRBV11-2 and TRBJ1-2; the table's D call of TRBD1 was not tested on the DNA. Germline CDR1 is SGHAT and CDR2 is FQNNGV. Including both end residues, the CDR3 is 13 amino acids long. The CDR3 reads CASSSMLPVKPDL.

This chain uses TRBV2 with TRBJ1-1; D is perhaps TRBD1 (5 bases). The CDR3 consists of 14 residues. V was cut by 2 bases and J by 7 bases, with 14 bases left in between. CDR1 SNHLY and CDR2 FYNNEI come from the germline V gene. This chain's CDR3 is CASSEPAFGGEAFF. The DNA for the CDR3 is TGTGCCAGCAGTGAACCGGCATTCGGGGGTGAAGCTTTCTTT.

This chain uses TRBV7-9 with TRBJ2-5, with D possibly being TRBD1 (5 bases). Trimming took 5 bases from V and 0 from J, leaving 13 bases between them. The CDR3 spans 15 residues. The germline V gene has CDR1 SEHNR and CDR2 FQNEAQ (reference sequence). The CDR3 DNA reads TGTGCCAGCAGCGCTGGACAAAAGAACCAAGAGACCCAGTACTTC. Translation gives CASSAGQKNQETQYF.

The rearrangement links TRBV27 to TRBJ1-5; D unclear. Deletions cut 6 bases from V and 1 base from J, with 13 bases between. This CDR3 region has 15 residues. Looked up from germline, CDR1 is MNHEY and CDR2 is SMNVEV (reference sequence). In DNA, the CDR3 is TGTGCCAGCAGCTATGGGCGCCCAAGCAATCAGCCCCAGCATTTT. Its translation: CASSYGRPSNQPQHF.

This sequence joins TRBV11-2 and TRBJ2-5; no firm D call. Deletions cut 3 bases from V and 1 base from J, with 3 bases between. The CDR3 loop spans 12 amino acids. CDR1 and CDR2 from the germline V gene are SGHAT and FQNNGV. DNA of the CDR3: TGTGCCAGCAGCTTTGCCCAAGAGACCCAGTACTTC. Translating it yields CASSFAQETQYF. Based on the CDR3 plus reference TRBV11-2 and TRBJ2-5, the full variable domain is EAGVAQSPRYKIIEKRQSVAFWCNPISGHATLYWYQQILGQGPKLLIQFQNNGVVDDSQLPKDRFSAERLKGVDSTLKIQPAKLEDSAVYLCASSFAQETQYFGPGTRLLVL.

The V and J genes are TRBV5-1 and TRBJ1-6; tentative D call: TRBD1 (5 bases). The CDR3 has 16 residues. The V end was cut by 4 bases, the J end by 8 bases, with 19 bases between. From germline, CDR1 is SGHRS and CDR2 YFSETQ. CDR3 region: CASSPWGSSDDSPLHF. The CDR3, as DNA: TGCGCCAGCAGCCCCTGGGGGAGTAGTGACGATTCACCCCTCCACTTT.

The chain couples TRBV6-2 or TRBV6-3 to TRBJ1-5, with 8 nucleotides matching TRBD1. CDR1 and CDR2 (germline): MNHEY, SVGEGT. The CDR3 runs 18 residues. The ends lost 4 bases at V and 1 base at J; junction bases unmatched: 12. CDR3 nucleotide sequence: TGTGCCAGCAGTTTTTCCGGACAGGGAGGTCGAAGCAATCAGCCCCAGCATTTT. Protein: CASSFSGQGGRSNQPQHF.

The chain combines TRBV9 with TRBJ2-1; a weak D match, TRBD2 (6 bases). This CDR3 is built from 15 residues. Germline V gene sequence: CDR1 SGDLS, CDR2 YYNGEE. The V and J ends lost 0 bases and 8 bases respectively, with 15 bases between them. CDR3 coding DNA: TGTGCCAGCAGCGTAGAGGGTGGGGAGGCCGATGAGCAGTTCTTC. This codes for CASSVEGGEADEQFF.

The rearrangement uses TRBV12-3 or TRBV12-4 and TRBJ2-5; D is possibly TRBD2 (5 bases). V was pared by 6 bases and J by 7 bases, with 12 bases between. This CDR3 comprises 12 residues. CDR3 region: CASRPGRGTQYF. The CDR3 DNA reads TGTGCCAGCAGACCTGGACGGGGGACCCAGTACTTC.

This clonotype has just one count. The rearrangement links TRBV7-2 to TRBJ2-1, with no clear D. The germline CDR1 and CDR2 sequences are SGHTA and FQGNSA. With 4 bases removed from V and 8 bases from J, the gap between germline ends came to 6 bases. CDR3 length equals 11 residues. The DNA of the CDR3 is TGTGCCAGCAGCTATACGGATGAGCAGTTCTTC. It yields the protein CASSYTDEQFF.

This clonotype showed up just a few times. This sequence joins TRBV6-4 and TRBJ2-3; 12 nucleotides line up with TRBD2. V was clipped by 4 bases and J by 4 bases; unmatched bases: 0. CDR1 is MRHNA, CDR2 SNTAGT, per germline. There are 14 residues in the CDR3. The CDR3 reads CASSASGGADTQYF. The CDR3 DNA reads as TGTGCCAGCAGTGCTAGCGGGGGGGCAGATACGCAGTATTTT.

The J gene is TRBJ2-1, the V gene TRBV15; D gene unclear. Looked up from germline, CDR1 is LNHNV and CDR2 is YYDKDF (reference sequence). This CDR3 is 12 amino acids long. Trimming took 0 bases from V and 8 from J, leaving 5 bases between them. The CDR3 DNA reads TGTGCCACCAGCAGAGAAGCGCATGAGCAGTTCTTC. Protein product: CATSREAHEQFF.

This clonotype appeared once. CDR3 sequence (DNA): TGTGCCTGGAGTGTAGGGCAGGGGAAACCGCTATATGGCTACACCTTC. It specifies CAWSVGQGKPLYGYTF. V and J are TRBV30 and TRBJ1-2; a weak D match, TRBD1 (6 bases). There are 16 residues in the CDR3. Germline values: CDR1 GTSNPN, CDR2 SVGIG (reference sequence). V gave up 0 bases and J gave up 5 bases, with 19 bases separating them. The whole variable domain, remainder taken from reference TRBV30 and TRBJ1-2, is SQTIHQWPATLVQPVGSPLSLECTVEGTSNPNLYWYRQAAGRGLQLLFYSVGIGQISSEVPQNLSASRPQDRQFILSSKKLLLSDSGFYLCAWSVGQGKPLYGYTFGSGTRLTVV.

A single count supports this clonotype. The rearrangement uses TRBV6-1 and TRBJ2-1, with D possibly being TRBD1 (6 bases). The CDR3 extends over 17 amino acids. Between the trimmed V and J ends, which lost 2 bases and 0 bases, there was a span of 14 bases. Germline values: CDR1 MNHNS, CDR2 SASEGT. CDR3 nucleotide sequence: TGTGCCAGCAGTGAAACGGGACATACGAGCTCCTACAATGAGCAGTTCTTC. Translation: CASSETGHTSSYNEQFF.

This chain links TRBV7-9 with TRBJ1-6; D is perhaps TRBD1 (5 bases). Germline V lookup: CDR1 SEHNR, CDR2 FQNEAQ (reference sequence). The length of the CDR3 is 12 residues. Deletions cut 7 bases from V and 7 bases from J, with 8 bases between. CDR3 coding DNA: TGTGCCAGCAAACGGGGGAATTCACCCCTCCACTTT. Translating gives CASKRGNSPLHF.

The chain has TRBV7-6 and TRBJ2-5; D uncertain. Trimming took 5 bases from V and 5 from J, leaving 12 bases between them. Germline values: CDR1 SGHVS, CDR2 FNYEAQ. CDR3 length: 13 residues. CDR3: CASSRGLGETQYF. CDR3 bases: TGTGCCAGCAGCCGTGGCCTGGGGGAGACCCAGTACTTC.

The chain combines TRBV20-1 with TRBJ1-2; TRBD1 matches 10 bases. Per germline, CDR1 DFQATT and CDR2 SNEGSKA (reference sequence). This CDR3 contains 13 residues. Trimming removed 4 bases from V and 3 bases from J; junction bases left unmatched: 2. The CDR3 reads CSAKGTGDYGYTF. As DNA, the CDR3 is TGCAGTGCTAAAGGGACAGGGGACTATGGCTACACCTTC.